These 15 T cell receptor beta chains share one sample of origin, sequenced in a study of T cell responses to AZD1222 COVID-19 vaccine. Clones were read by immunoSEQ multiplex PCR, and TCRdb kept only the in-frame ones, dropping some. Of more than 100,000 clones in the sample, about 82% were seen once. The specimen was peripheral blood, collected 28 days after the second dose of the MenACWY control vaccine. The receptors shown here come from an adult who received the MenACWY meningococcal vaccine as a control.

DNA for the CDR3: TGTGCCAGCAGTTCCCGGACAGGACCCTACGAGCAGTACTTC. Amino acids: CASSSRTGPYEQYF. The rearrangement links TRBV6-5 to TRBJ2-7, with TRBD1 matching over 7 bases. The CDR3 sequence is 14 residues long. Germline V gene sequence: CDR1 MNHEY, CDR2 SVGAGI. Trimming at V came to 4 bases and at J to 2 bases, leaving 5 bases not matched to a gene.

CDR3 nucleotides: TGTGCCAGCAGCTTAGAGAGGTTTGAGAGCGAGCAGTACTTC. Residues: CASSLERFESEQYF. The chain joins TRBV11-3 to TRBJ2-7, with D hard to call. The CDR3 runs 14 residues. The ends were cut back, 0 bases at V and 6 bases at J, with 12 bases in the middle. Germline V gene sequence: CDR1 SGHNT, CDR2 YENEEA.

The CDR3 DNA reads TGCGCCAGCGGCCCCCGACTAGCCGACGAGCAGTACTTC. Translation: CASGPRLADEQYF. V is TRBV10-1 and J is TRBJ2-7, with 7 positions matching TRBD2. V was pared by 8 bases and J by 5 bases, with 9 bases of the junction left unmatched. The CDR3 is 13 amino acids. The germline CDR1 and CDR2 sequences are WNHNN and SYGVQD (reference sequence).

This chain joins TRBV23-1 and TRBJ1-5, with 8 bases that match TRBD1. TRBV23-1 is an ORF; its function is uncertain. The CDR3 is made up of 15 amino acids. V shed 7 bases and J 4 bases; nucleotides not matched to a gene: 9. The CDR3 DNA reads as TGCGCCAGCAACCGAACAGGGGGGGCTAATCAGCCCCAGCATTTT. Its protein product is CASNRTGGANQPQHF.

This clone occurred once. The chain carries TRBV9 and TRBJ2-2, with D possibly TRBD2 on 6 matching bases. Germline values: CDR1 SGDLS, CDR2 YYNGEE. The germline V and J ends were trimmed by 0 bases and 4 bases, with 10 bases remaining between them. The CDR3 covers 15 residues. The CDR3 nucleotides are TGTGCCAGCAGCGTAGTCTCCGGGGGCACCGGGGAGCTGTTTTTT. This codes for CASSVVSGGTGELFF.

This clone was counted between two and nine times. V gene TRBV5-1 combines with J gene TRBJ1-2; no definite D call. This CDR3 is built from 14 residues. The V and J ends lost 1 base and 0 bases respectively, with 7 bases between them. The germline CDR1 and CDR2 sequences are SGHRS and YFSETQ. Here the CDR3 DNA reads TGCGCCAGCAGCTTGCTAGATGCTAACTATGGCTACACCTTC. It yields the protein CASSLLDANYGYTF.

This chain joins TRBV24-1 and TRBJ1-2; D gene unclear. CDR3 size: 11 residues. Trimming removed 3 bases at V and 8 bases at J, with 6 bases between. Germline V gene sequence: CDR1 KGHDR, CDR2 SFDVKD. The CDR3, as DNA: TGTGCCACCAGTGATCTGAAGGGCTACACCTTC. Amino acids: CATSDLKGYTF.

This clone was picked up one time. The CDR3 bases are TGCGCCAGCAGCTTAGGAGGGAGTAACACTGAAGCTTTCTTT. Translating it yields CASSLGGSNTEAFF. The gene calls are TRBV5-1 and TRBJ1-1; D is unresolved. CDR3 length: 14 residues. The V end lost 2 bases, the J end lost 2 bases, and 10 bases lay between the germline ends. The germline V gene has CDR1 SGHRS and CDR2 YFSETQ. The full variable domain, with the rest looked up from reference TRBV5-1 and TRBJ1-1, is KAGVTQTPRYLIKTRGQQVTLSCSPISGHRSVSWYQQTPGQGLQFLFEYFSETQRNKGNFPGRFSGRQFSNSRSEMNVSTLELGDSALYLCASSLGGSNTEAFFGQGTRLTVV.

The chain recombines TRBV7-9 with TRBJ2-1, with 12 bases identical to TRBD2. The V segment lost 8 bases and the J segment 2 bases; nucleotides outside the gene matches: 10. Germline CDR1 reads SEHNR; CDR2 reads FQNEAQ (reference sequence). The CDR3 is made up of 17 amino acids. The CDR3 DNA is TGTGCCAGCTGGCACCGGACTAGCGGGACCCCCTACAATGAGCAGTTCTTC. Translated, it gives CASWHRTSGTPYNEQFF.

The chain employs TRBV5-6 and TRBJ2-2; D perhaps matches TRBD2 (5 bases). The V end was cut by 3 bases, the J end by 3 bases, with 12 bases between. Germline CDR1 and CDR2: SGHDT and YYEEEE. This CDR3 has 15 residues. CDR3 sequence (DNA): TGTGCCAGCAGCTCTAGAGGGCGGGACACCGGGGAGCTGTTTTTT. This codes for CASSSRGRDTGELFF.

The rearrangement uses TRBV5-1 and TRBJ1-2; tentatively, D is TRBD1 (6 bases). The ends were cut back, 0 bases at V and 8 bases at J, with 17 bases in the middle. CDR1 is SGHRS and CDR2 is YFSETQ in the germline V gene. The CDR3 contains 15 residues. Written as DNA, the CDR3 is TGCGCCAGCAGCTTGGTTAACAGGGAAGGGTCCGGCTACACCTTC. Translation: CASSLVNREGSGYTF.

V is TRBV2 and J is TRBJ1-4; TRBD1 is a possible D gene (6 bases). V lost 4 bases to trimming and J lost 8 bases, with 14 bases between them. Germline lookup yields CDR1 SNHLY and CDR2 FYNNEI. This CDR3 spans 14 amino acids. Written as DNA, the CDR3 is TGTGCCAGCAGTGGAAGGGGGTTAGGGGAAAAACTGTTTTTT. It translates to CASSGRGLGEKLFF.

The chain carries TRBV18 and TRBJ1-5; D remains ambiguous. Trimming removed 2 bases from V and 4 bases from J, with 9 bases in between. The CDR3 has 14 amino acids. Germline values: CDR1 KGHSH, CDR2 LQKENI. DNA of the CDR3: TGTGCCAGCTCACCAGACACCCGAAATCAGCCCCAGCATTTT. Protein: CASSPDTRNQPQHF.

This clone has more than one count but fewer than ten. The chain joins TRBV5-1 to TRBJ2-6; maybe TRBD1 (5 bases). CDR1 and CDR2 (germline): SGHRS, YFSETQ. The CDR3 has 15 amino acids. Trimming cost V 5 bases and J 0 bases, with 9 bases left between them. The CDR3 DNA reads as TGCGCCAGCAGACAGGCCCTCTCTGGGGCCAACGTCCTGACTTTC. It specifies CASRQALSGANVLTF.

The chain combines TRBV5-1 with TRBJ1-1; TRBD1 is a possible D gene (6 bases). Germline values: CDR1 SGHRS, CDR2 YFSETQ. Trimming left V 1 base short and J 7 bases short, with 17 bases between. The CDR3 length is 15 residues. The CDR3 loop is CASSLTHRVGDEAFF. CDR3 coding DNA: TGCGCCAGCAGCTTGACCCACAGGGTGGGAGATGAAGCTTTCTTT.